The source of this T cell receptor (beta chain) is a study of STAT5B mutations in CD4+ large granular lymphocyte leukemia. Assay used: immunoSEQ multiplex PCR; TCRdb lists only in-frame clones, some missing. The data show 20,000 to 25,000 clones, roughly 75% seen once. Of note for this clone: Its ends do not fully match the called genes, so a read error is possible.

Germline CDR1 reads SSHAT; CDR2 reads FNYEAQ (reference sequence). The CDR3 consists of 15 residues. This chain joins TRBV7-7 and TRBJ2-1; TRBD2 agrees at 8 bases. Sequencing was carried out using CD4+ T cells from blood buffy coats. The sequence derives from a human donor in good health. In DNA, the CDR3 is TGTGCTAGCAGCCCTAGGACGGGGCGGGAGGATGAGCAGTTCTTC. It yields the protein CASSPRTGREDEQFF.